This TCR beta chain was recovered during a study of T cells after yellow fever vaccination. General study results and limits: Post-booster repertoires again held most primary-vaccination clones (roughly 96% CD4, around 90% CD8). A faster peak, day 5 versus 15, was reached by the weaker secondary response.

CDR1 and CDR2 (germline): SQVTM, ANQGSEA. The CDR3 loop spans 14 amino acids. Trimming took off 4 bases at V and 0 bases at J, with 9 bases between the two ends. Using its own MiXCR run on the 5' RACE reads, TCRdb lists one record per CDR3 protein. The sample yields some 300,000 distinct CDR3 sequences, around 4% seen once. In its sample, this clonotype was seen a few times. Its antigen is as yet unknown. J is TRBJ2-2 and V is TRBV29-1; D gene unclear. Sample: PBMCs, taken on the day of the yellow fever booster vaccination. This TCR came from a man between 18 and 35 years old who received the YFV17D yellow fever vaccine. The chain's CDR3 is CSVARNSNTGELFF. CDR3 nucleotides: TGCAGCGTTGCTAGGAACTCGAACACCGGGGAGCTGTTTTTT.